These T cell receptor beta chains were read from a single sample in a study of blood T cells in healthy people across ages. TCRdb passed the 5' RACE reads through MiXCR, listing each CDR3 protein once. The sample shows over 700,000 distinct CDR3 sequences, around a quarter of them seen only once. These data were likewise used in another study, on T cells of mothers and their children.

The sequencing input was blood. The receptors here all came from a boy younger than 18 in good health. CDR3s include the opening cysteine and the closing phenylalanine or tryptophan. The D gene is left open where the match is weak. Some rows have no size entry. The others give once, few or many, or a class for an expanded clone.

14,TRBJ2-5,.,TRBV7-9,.,CASSYPGIGETQYF,TGTGCCAGCAGCTATCCAGGGATCGGGGAGACCCAGTACTTC
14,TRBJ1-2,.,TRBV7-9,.,CASSPREQYYGYTF,TGTGCCAGCAGCCCCAGGGAACAGTACTATGGCTACACCTTC
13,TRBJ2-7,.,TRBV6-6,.,CASSYGGEVEQYF,TGTGCCAGCAGTTACGGTGGGGAAGTCGAGCAGTACTTC
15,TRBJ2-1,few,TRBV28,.,CASSRIADSYNEQFF,TGTGCCAGCAGCCGGATAGCCGATTCCTACAATGAGCAGTTCTTC
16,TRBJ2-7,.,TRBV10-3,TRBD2,CAISESASGDVYEQYF,TGTGCCATCAGTGAGTCTGCCAGCGGGGACGTCTACGAGCAGTACTTC
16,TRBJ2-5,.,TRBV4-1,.,CASSQDIPRHQETQYF,TGCGCCAGCAGCCAAGATATCCCGCGGCACCAAGAGACCCAGTACTTC
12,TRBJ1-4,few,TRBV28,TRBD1,CASSGGPRKLFF,TGTGCCAGCTCAGGGGGGCCACGAAAACTGTTTTTT
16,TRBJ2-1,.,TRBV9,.,CASSGYTGRSYNEQFF,TGTGCCAGCAGCGGATATACCGGACGCTCCTACAATGAGCAGTTCTTC
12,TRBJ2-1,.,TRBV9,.,CASSVVLNEQFF,TGTGCCAGCAGCGTAGTTTTGAATGAGCAGTTCTTC
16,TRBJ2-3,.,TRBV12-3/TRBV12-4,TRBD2,CASSPLAPGGPDAQYF,TGTGCCAGCAGTCCTCTAGCCCCGGGGGGGCCGGATGCGCAGTATTTT
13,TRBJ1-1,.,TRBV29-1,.,CSVSRGAGAEAFF,TGCAGCGTTTCGCGGGGGGCGGGCGCTGAAGCTTTCTTT
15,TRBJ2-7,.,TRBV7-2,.,CASSLVSGQTYEQYF,TGTGCCAGCAGCTTAGTGTCAGGGCAGACCTACGAGCAGTACTTC
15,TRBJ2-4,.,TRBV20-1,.,CSASFPGTAKNIQYF,TGCAGTGCTAGTTTTCCCGGGACGGCCAAAAACATTCAGTACTTC